These 25 T cell receptor beta chains came from one sample sequenced in a study of T cell responses to AZD1222 COVID-19 vaccine. TCRdb's table, derived via immunoSEQ multiplex PCR, lists solely in-frame clones and lacks some. The sample includes about 140,000 clones, approximately 90% of them seen just once. The sequenced sample was peripheral blood, obtained on day 0 of AZD1222 vaccination. These receptors all stem from an adult in good health.

This clone was picked up a small number of times. The chain couples TRBV7-2 to TRBJ1-4, with D possibly matching TRBD1 (5 bases). CDR1 is SGHTA and CDR2 is FQGNSA in the germline V gene. Trimming left V 1 base short and J 5 bases short, with 8 bases between. The CDR3 is 14 amino acids. CDR3 sequence: CASSLVKGNEKLFF. Written as DNA, the CDR3 is TGTGCCAGCAGCTTAGTGAAGGGGAATGAAAAACTGTTTTTT.

This chain connects TRBV5-1 to TRBJ2-1, with unresolved D. The CDR3 is 15 amino acids. Germline lookup yields CDR1 SGHRS and CDR2 YFSETQ. Trimming pared 0 bases from V and 7 bases from J, leaving 14 bases between. CDR3 in amino acids: CASSLAGLLGNEQFF. Written as DNA, the CDR3 is TGCGCCAGCAGCTTGGCCGGTCTCCTAGGGAATGAGCAGTTCTTC.

This sequence joins TRBV21-1 and TRBJ2-5. TRBV21-1 corresponds to a pseudogene. There are 14 residues in the CDR3. As DNA, the CDR3 is TGTGCCAGCGATCCAGGGACGAACCAAGAGACCCAGTACTTC. Protein: CASDPGTNQETQYF.

This chain links TRBV27 with TRBJ1-1; the match to TRBD1 covers 8 bases. This CDR3 region has 17 residues. Germline V gives CDR1 MNHEY, CDR2 SMNVEV (reference sequence). V was pared by 3 bases and J by 6 bases, with 15 bases of the junction left unmatched. For the CDR3, the DNA is TGTGCCAGCAGTTTTCGCCAGGGGGCATTAGAAGGGTCTGAAGCTTTCTTT. Its translation: CASSFRQGALEGSEAFF.

The chain recombines TRBV30 with TRBJ2-1; the match to TRBD1 covers 7 bases. The V segment lost 0 bases and the J segment 7 bases; nucleotides outside the gene matches: 6. In germline, CDR1 is GTSNPN, CDR2 SVGIG (reference sequence). This CDR3 region has 14 residues. As DNA, the CDR3 is TGTGCCTGGAGTGTGTGGGCCAGGGGGAATGAGCAGTTCTTC. Translating it yields CAWSVWARGNEQFF.

The V and J genes are TRBV6-2 or TRBV6-3 and TRBJ1-5; D is ambiguous. With 4 bases removed from V and 0 bases from J, the gap between germline ends came to 22 bases. Germline lookup yields CDR1 MNHEY and CDR2 SVGEGT. The CDR3 totals 19 residues. The CDR3 DNA sequence: TGTGCCAGCAGTTCCCATGTGCCCCGAGATTCTGATAGCAATCAGCCCCAGCATTTT. Its protein is CASSSHVPRDSDSNQPQHF.

The J gene is TRBJ2-3, the V gene TRBV10-1; 10 nucleotides align to TRBD1. V lost 2 bases, J lost 4 bases, and 15 bases stayed unmatched. The CDR3 is 19 amino acids. Per germline, CDR1 WNHNN and CDR2 SYGVQD (reference sequence). CDR3 in amino acids: CASSEKLNEPGQGSDTQYF. The DNA of the CDR3 is TGCGCCAGCAGTGAGAAATTAAACGAGCCGGGACAGGGGTCAGATACGCAGTATTTT.

This clone was seen just once. The rearrangement joins TRBV2 to TRBJ1-6; a weak D match, TRBD1 (5 bases). The CDR3 contains 14 residues. Trimming removed 4 bases at V and 10 bases at J, with 14 bases between. Germline V gives CDR1 SNHLY, CDR2 FYNNEI. The CDR3, as DNA: TGTGCCAGCAGTGTTGCAGGGAGAAGGTCACCCCTCCACTTT. Translating gives CASSVAGRRSPLHF.

This chain uses TRBV24-1 with TRBJ2-5; TRBD1 matches at 12 bases. Germline V lookup: CDR1 KGHDR, CDR2 SFDVKD. The V gene end was trimmed by 5 bases and the J gene end by 1 base; junction bases not matched to a gene: 4. The CDR3 consists of 16 residues. The CDR3 loop is CATSARDRGPQETQYF. CDR3 in DNA: TGTGCCACCAGTGCCAGGGACAGGGGGCCCCAAGAGACCCAGTACTTC.

This chain connects TRBV12-2 to TRBJ1-6; no check of the table's D call, TRBD1, against the DNA was made. TRBV12-2 is designated a pseudogene. The CDR3 has 20 residues. The CDR3 loop is CASRLTPGQGWSSYNSPLHF. The CDR3 coding sequence is TGTGCAAGTCGCTTAACCCCAGGACAGGGATGGAGCTCCTATAATTCACCCCTCCACTTT.

J is TRBJ1-2 and V is TRBV7-8; D unresolved. The CDR3 loop spans 15 amino acids. The germline gives CDR1 SGHVS, CDR2 FQNEAQ. The germline V and J ends were trimmed by 2 bases and 0 bases, with 10 bases remaining between them. The CDR3 DNA is TGTGCCAGCAGCTTACGGCACCAAGCTAACTATGGCTACACCTTC. Encoded protein: CASSLRHQANYGYTF. Together with reference TRBV7-8 and TRBJ1-2, the CDR3 gives the full variable domain: GAGVSQSPRYKVAKRGQDVALRCDPISGHVSLFWYQQALGQGPEFLTYFQNEAQLDKSGLPSDRFFAERPEGSVSTLKIQRTQQEDSAVYLCASSLRHQANYGYTFGSGTRLTVV.

The chain uses TRBV6-1 and TRBJ1-6; D is unclear. The V end lost 0 bases, the J end lost 2 bases, and 23 bases lay between the germline ends. Germline CDR1 is MNHNS and CDR2 is SASEGT. This CDR3 contains 21 residues. The CDR3 DNA is TGTGCCAGCAGTGAAGCGCCCCCAGGCCGTCCCCCGGCCACCTATAATTCACCCCTCCACTTT. Translating gives CASSEAPPGRPPATYNSPLHF.

The genes are TRBV24-1 and TRBJ1-5; no clear D. The CDR3 is 13 residues long. Per the germline V gene, CDR1 is KGHDR and CDR2 is SFDVKD. The ends were cut back, 3 bases at V and 10 bases at J, with 12 bases in the middle. The CDR3: CATSDPRSGPQHF. The CDR3 DNA reads as TGTGCCACCAGTGATCCCCGTTCTGGTCCCCAGCATTTT.

The chain has TRBV5-1 and TRBJ2-5; D remains ambiguous. V was shortened by 4 bases and J by 9 bases, with 16 bases between the two germline ends. Germline V gives CDR1 SGHRS, CDR2 YFSETQ. The CDR3 covers 13 residues. CDR3 region: CASSRGQNPAQYF. As DNA, the CDR3 is TGCGCCAGCAGCCGCGGCCAAAACCCGGCCCAGTACTTC.

The chain links TRBV9 to TRBJ2-1; D might be TRBD2 (5 bases). Trimming removed 3 bases from V and 5 bases from J, with 12 bases in between. Germline-derived CDR1 and CDR2 are SGDLS and YYNGEE. CDR3 length: 14 amino acids. In DNA form, the CDR3 reads TGTGCCAGCAGCGGACGGACTGGCAACAATGAGCAGTTCTTC. Protein: CASSGRTGNNEQFF.

The rearrangement joins TRBV2 to TRBJ1-5, with D unclear. Germline values: CDR1 SNHLY, CDR2 FYNNEI. The ends were cut back, 6 bases at V and 4 bases at J, with 16 bases in the middle. The CDR3 contains 15 residues. For the CDR3, the DNA is TGTGCCAGCAGAGGCTCACCGGGCGGGAATCAGCCCCAGCATTTT. This gives the protein CASRGSPGGNQPQHF.

CDR3 bases: TGTGCCAGCAGCCCGGTGGTAGCGGGAGCCGGGGAGCTGTTTTTT. This sequence encodes CASSPVVAGAGELFF. This sequence joins TRBV11-3 and TRBJ2-2; TRBD2 aligns across 9 bases. V shed 5 bases and J 6 bases; nucleotides not matched to a gene: 7. This CDR3 has 15 residues. Germline V gene lookup returns CDR1 SGHNT and CDR2 YENEEA.

V and J are TRBV2 and TRBJ1-5, with D unclear. Germline V lookup: CDR1 SNHLY, CDR2 FYNNEI. V shed 4 bases and J shed 2 bases, with 9 bases lying between them. CDR3 length: 14 amino acids. The CDR3 protein is CASSGPERNQPQHF. In DNA, the CDR3 is TGTGCCAGCAGTGGCCCGGAGCGCAATCAGCCCCAGCATTTT.

The chain joins TRBV5-1 to TRBJ1-2; D unclear. The CDR3 covers 15 residues. With 0 bases removed from V and 0 bases from J, the gap between germline ends came to 9 bases. Germline CDR1 reads SGHRS; CDR2 reads YFSETQ. CDR3 amino acids: CASSLARNSNYGYTF. The CDR3 bases are TGCGCCAGCAGCTTGGCCAGGAATTCTAACTATGGCTACACCTTC.

The chain uses TRBV7-3 and TRBJ2-5; 12 positions match TRBD1. Germline trimming cut 5 bases from V and 4 bases from J; bases unmatched to any gene: 5. Germline V gene data show CDR1 as SGHTA and CDR2 as FQGTGA. CDR3 length equals 15 residues. CDR3 residues: CASSRGQGAGETQYF. In nucleotides, the CDR3 is TGTGCCAGCAGCCGGGGACAGGGGGCTGGAGAGACCCAGTACTTC.

The chain recombines TRBV11-3 with TRBJ2-7, with TRBD2 identical over 9 bases. The CDR3 sequence is 14 residues long. V lost 8 bases, J lost 2 bases, and 7 bases stayed unmatched. Germline CDR1 and CDR2: SGHNT and YENEEA. The CDR3, as DNA: TGTGCCAGCGGAAGGACTAGCGAGACCTACGAGCAGTACTTC. This translates into CASGRTSETYEQYF.

This clone turned up a few times. The chain joins TRBV6-5 to TRBJ2-5; D may be TRBD1 (6 bases). V was cut by 6 bases and J by 3 bases, with 17 bases left in between. Germline CDR1 MNHEY, CDR2 SVGAGI. CDR3 size: 15 residues. Written as DNA, the CDR3 is TGTGCCAGCAGGCCGTTCGGGGACAAAAAAGAGACCCAGTACTTC. Its translation: CASRPFGDKKETQYF.

The gene calls are TRBV7-2 and TRBJ1-6; perhaps TRBD1 as D (5 bases). The CDR3 loop spans 15 amino acids. The V end lost 5 bases, the J end lost 8 bases, and 16 bases lay between the germline ends. In germline, CDR1 is SGHTA, CDR2 FQGNSA. CDR3 sequence reads: CASSLIRGTDSPLHF. The CDR3 coding sequence is TGTGCCAGCAGCCTAATCCGGGGGACGGATTCACCCCTCCACTTT.

The chain couples TRBV30 to TRBJ1-3; the D is unclear. The CDR3 contains 15 residues. CDR1 and CDR2 (germline): GTSNPN, SVGIG (reference sequence). V was cut by 1 base and J by 2 bases, with 12 bases left in between. The chain's CDR3 is CAWSEPDNPGNTIYF. The CDR3, as DNA: TGTGCCTGGAGTGAGCCAGACAACCCTGGAAACACCATATATTTT. Combining the CDR3 with reference TRBV30 and TRBJ1-3 gives the whole variable domain SQTIHQWPATLVQPVGSPLSLECTVEGTSNPNLYWYRQAAGRGLQLLFYSVGIGQISSEVPQNLSASRPQDRQFILSSKKLLLSDSGFYLCAWSEPDNPGNTIYFGEGSWLTVV.

The V and J genes are TRBV28 and TRBJ1-4; 10 bases line up with TRBD1. This CDR3 is built from 19 residues. Germline V gene sequence: CDR1 MDHEN, CDR2 SYDVKM. The junction had 20 bases not matched to a gene; V was cut back by 5 bases and J by 8 bases. As DNA, the CDR3 is TGTGCCAGCAGTAGTAGGGGGTTCGGGACGGGACAGGGGCAAGAAAAACTGTTTTTT. Protein product: CASSSRGFGTGQGQEKLFF.